The 6 T cell receptor beta chains presented below share a single source sample, sequenced in a study of early T cells in non-severe SARS-CoV-2 infection. TCRdb re-derived calls from the 5' RACE reads in MiXCR, one entry per CDR3 protein. The data show some 26,000 distinct CDR3 sequences, 3.5% to 5% seen once. Sequencing input: whole blood. The receptor source for this set is an adult who was a healthcare worker with PCR-confirmed SARS-CoV-2 infection or an uninfected control (not recorded which).

This clonotype was recorded many times. This rearrangement joins TRBV10-2 to TRBJ1-5; 7 bases are shared with TRBD1. Germline V CDR1 and CDR2: WSHSY, SAAADI. V lost 3 bases to trimming and J lost 2 bases; unmatched junction nucleotides: 4. The CDR3 covers 15 residues. The CDR3 is CASSELGTGNQPQHF. CDR3 DNA sequence: TGCGCCAGCAGTGAATTGGGGACAGGCAATCAGCCCCAGCATTTT.

A note on this clonotype: A read error is possible here, since a much larger clone lies one base away. The rearrangement uses TRBV6-6 and TRBJ2-5; D is uncertain. V was pared by 3 bases and J by 4 bases, with 3 bases between. The CDR3 length is 11 residues. Germline assignment: CDR1 MNHNY and CDR2 SVGAGI (reference sequence). This chain's CDR3 is CASSYRETQYF. DNA of the CDR3: TGTGCCAGCAGTTATCGAGAGACCCAGTACTTC.

This clonotype appeared many times. The chain has TRBV18 and TRBJ2-5; TRBD1 aligns across 7 bases. The V gene's germline CDR1 is KGHSH and CDR2 LQKENI. The CDR3 sequence is 13 residues long. The V and J ends lost 3 bases and 5 bases, in that order; junction bases with no gene match: 3. CDR3 in DNA: TGTGCCAGCTCACCGGGACAGTCCGAGACCCAGTACTTC. Translated, it gives CASSPGQSETQYF.

The genes are TRBV30 and TRBJ1-3; D not certain. The CDR3 is made up of 14 amino acids. CDR1 GTSNPN and CDR2 SVGIG come from the germline V gene (reference sequence). The V end was cut by 0 bases, the J end by 0 bases, with 6 bases between. The CDR3 loop reads CAWSVDFSGNTIYF. CDR3 DNA sequence: TGTGCCTGGAGTGTGGACTTCTCTGGAAACACCATATATTTT.

This clonotype was detected ten times or more. The V and J genes are TRBV6-1 and TRBJ1-1, with D hard to call. Trimming took 5 bases from V and 0 from J, leaving 7 bases between them. CDR1 and CDR2 (germline): MNHNS, SASEGT. The CDR3 loop spans 13 amino acids. CDR3 protein: CASSNSMNTEAFF. In nucleotides, the CDR3 is TGTGCCAGCAGTAACAGTATGAACACTGAAGCTTTCTTT.

The sample holds a few counts of this clonotype. J is TRBJ2-2 and V is TRBV12-5, with D tentatively TRBD1 (6 bases). The V end lost 9 bases, the J end lost 0 bases, and 8 bases lay between the germline ends. Germline V CDR1 and CDR2: LGHNT, FRNRAP. This CDR3 is built from 13 residues. The CDR3 is CASGTTNTGELFF. In nucleotides, the CDR3 is TGTGCTAGCGGGACAACGAACACCGGGGAGCTGTTTTTT.